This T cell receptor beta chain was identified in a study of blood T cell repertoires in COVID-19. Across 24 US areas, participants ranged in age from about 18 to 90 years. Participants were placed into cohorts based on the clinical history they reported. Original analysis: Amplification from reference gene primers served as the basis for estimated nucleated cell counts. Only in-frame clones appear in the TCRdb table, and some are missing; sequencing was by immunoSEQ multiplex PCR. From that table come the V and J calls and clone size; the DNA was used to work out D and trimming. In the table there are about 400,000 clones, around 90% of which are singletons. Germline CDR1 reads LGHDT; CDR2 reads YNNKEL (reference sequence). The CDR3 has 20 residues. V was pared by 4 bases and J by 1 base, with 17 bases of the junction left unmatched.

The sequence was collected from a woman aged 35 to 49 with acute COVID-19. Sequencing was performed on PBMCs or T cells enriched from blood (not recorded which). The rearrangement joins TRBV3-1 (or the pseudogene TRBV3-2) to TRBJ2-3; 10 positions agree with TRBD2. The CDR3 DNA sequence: TGTGCCAGCAGCCCTACCCGAGGCGAGCGGGGGGGCCGAGGCACAGATACGCAGTATTTT. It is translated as CASSPTRGERGGRGTDTQYF.